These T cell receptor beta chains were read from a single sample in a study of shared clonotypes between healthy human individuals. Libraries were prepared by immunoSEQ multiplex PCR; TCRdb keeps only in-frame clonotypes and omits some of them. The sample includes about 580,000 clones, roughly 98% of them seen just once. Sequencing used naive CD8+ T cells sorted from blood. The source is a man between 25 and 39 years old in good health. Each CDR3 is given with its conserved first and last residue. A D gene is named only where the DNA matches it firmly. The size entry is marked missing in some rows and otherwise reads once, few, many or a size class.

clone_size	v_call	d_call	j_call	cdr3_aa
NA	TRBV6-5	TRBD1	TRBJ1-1	CASSAAGGLNTEAFF
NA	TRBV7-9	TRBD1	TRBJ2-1	CASSPRDRFDNEQFF
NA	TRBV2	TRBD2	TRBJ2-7	CASSASGITPYEQYF
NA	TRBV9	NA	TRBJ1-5	CASSRGGAPDQPQHF
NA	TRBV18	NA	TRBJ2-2	CASSPPDLRVGELFF
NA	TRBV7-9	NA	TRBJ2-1	CASSLGRQLYYNEQFF
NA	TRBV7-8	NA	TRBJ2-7	CASSLVFGLPYEQYF
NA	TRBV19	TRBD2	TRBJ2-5	CASGYSGRVTTQETQYF
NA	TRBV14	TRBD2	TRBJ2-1	CASSQVGRERLGEQFF
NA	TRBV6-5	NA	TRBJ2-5	CASSYEGRETQYF
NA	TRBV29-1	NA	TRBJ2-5	CSVEFGGAETQYF
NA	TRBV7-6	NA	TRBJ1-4	CASSLGDEKLFF
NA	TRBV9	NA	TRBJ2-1	CASSVVSGNEQFF
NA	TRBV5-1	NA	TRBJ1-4	CASSLFGTSTNEKLFF
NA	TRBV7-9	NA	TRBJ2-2	CASSFPGAKNTGELFF
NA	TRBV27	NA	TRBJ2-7	CASSLGPDAYEQYF
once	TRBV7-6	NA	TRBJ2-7	CASSLGGPAYEQYF
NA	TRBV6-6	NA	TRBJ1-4	CASTISIQLVNEKLFF
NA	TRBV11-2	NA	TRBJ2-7	CASSPETRSSYEQYF
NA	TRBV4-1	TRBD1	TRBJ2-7	CASSNRQGEQYF
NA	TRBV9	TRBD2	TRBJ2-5	CASSVISGESETQYF
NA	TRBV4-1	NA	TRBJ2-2	CASSQDSSFTMNTGELFF
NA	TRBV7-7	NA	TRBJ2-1	CASSLDYSYNEQFF
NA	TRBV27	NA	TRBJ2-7	CASSSIRGEQYF
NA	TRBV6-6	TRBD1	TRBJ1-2	CASSYQPTGNYGYTF
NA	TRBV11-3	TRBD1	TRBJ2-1	CASSDPGGRSYNEQFF
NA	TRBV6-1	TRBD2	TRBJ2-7	CASSEARAGGSYEQYF
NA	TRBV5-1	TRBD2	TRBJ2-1	CASSFYLAGGTHNEQFF
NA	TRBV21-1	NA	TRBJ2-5	CASSRPGEETQYF
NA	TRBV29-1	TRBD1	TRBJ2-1	CSVGRQGTEQFF
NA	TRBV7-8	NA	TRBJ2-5	CASSIRTMETQYF
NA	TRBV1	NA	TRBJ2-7	CTSSHSGQGDSGTYEQYF
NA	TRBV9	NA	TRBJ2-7	CASSVMSSSVYEQYF
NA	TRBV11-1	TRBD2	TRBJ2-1	CASSLADASGEYNEQFF
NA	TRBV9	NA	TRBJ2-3	CASSAGGTSTDTQYF
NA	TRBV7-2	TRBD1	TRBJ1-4	CASSLIQGQLNEKLFF
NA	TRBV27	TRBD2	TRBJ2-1	CASRPSGSGEQFF
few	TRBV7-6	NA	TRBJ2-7	CASSLRRSTYEQYF
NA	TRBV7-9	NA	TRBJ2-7	CASSPPDYEQYF
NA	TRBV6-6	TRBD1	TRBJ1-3	CASSYSRDRADTIYF
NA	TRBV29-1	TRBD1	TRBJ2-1	CSSITTGGSEQFF
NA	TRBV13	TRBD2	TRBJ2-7	CASSTEGLAAPYEQYF
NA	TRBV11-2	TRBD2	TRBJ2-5	CASSLGTSGETQYF
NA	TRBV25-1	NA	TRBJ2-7	CASRGATYEQYF
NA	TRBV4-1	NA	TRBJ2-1	CASSQPLVGSYNEQFF
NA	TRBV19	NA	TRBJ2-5	CASRGGEETQYF
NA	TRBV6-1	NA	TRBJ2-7	CASSEWTGLLLEQYF
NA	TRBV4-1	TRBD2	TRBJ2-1	CASSQMRGRADNEQFF
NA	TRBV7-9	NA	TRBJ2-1	CASSLGRQEQFF
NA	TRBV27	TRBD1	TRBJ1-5	CASSARTQGAGQPQHF
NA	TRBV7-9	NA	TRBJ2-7	CASSLGVPQASSSYEQYF
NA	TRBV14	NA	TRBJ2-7	CASSQDRSYHSYEQYF
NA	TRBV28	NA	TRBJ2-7	CASSTPSYEQYF